This is a list of T cell receptor beta chains from one sample in a study of breast tumors, draining lymph nodes, adjacent tissues. Each CDR3 protein gets one entry after TCRdb re-called the multiplex PCR reads with MiXCR. The sample holds approximately 180,000 distinct CDR3 sequences, 30% to 35% seen once. Material for sequencing was axillary lymph node tissue. The receptors derive from a female donor with breast cancer. Some clones in this sample may be carry-over from other donors' samples. Both conserved end residues are part of each CDR3. The D gene is left open where the match is weak. Size values are once, few and many counts, or a class for expanded clones, and some rows have none.

cdr3_nt,cdr3_aa,v_call,j_call,clone_size,d_call
TGCAGTGCTAAGCCCCGGGACAGGGCGAATCAGCCCCAGCATTTT,CSAKPRDRANQPQHF,TRBV20-1,TRBJ1-5,-,TRBD1
TGTGCCAGCAACACCTCGCCCTACGAGCAGTACTTC,CASNTSPYEQYF,TRBV2,TRBJ2-7,many,-
TGTGCCAGCAGCTTAACTTTGGGACTAGCGGCTTACAATGAGCAGTTCTTC,CASSLTLGLAAYNEQFF,TRBV7-3,TRBJ2-1,many,TRBD2
TGTGCTAGAGATGGGGGACAGAATGAAAAACTGTTTTTT,CARDGGQNEKLFF,TRBV10-3,TRBJ1-4,-,TRBD1
TGTGCCAGCACTCAGTTTCCGGGACAGGGGGACTATGGCTACACCTTC,CASTQFPGQGDYGYTF,TRBV6-6,TRBJ1-2,-,TRBD1
TGTGCCAGCAGTCACTCGGGAAACGAGCAGTACTTC,CASSHSGNEQYF,TRBV6-6,TRBJ2-7,many,-
TGTGCCAGCAGCCAAGATAGGGGTGCGTACGAGCAGTACTTC,CASSQDRGAYEQYF,TRBV3-1,TRBJ2-7,many,-
TGTGCCAGTAGTCCCGCTCTAGGGGCCAACTACGAGCAGTACTTC,CASSPALGANYEQYF,TRBV19,TRBJ2-7,many,-
TGTGCCAGCAGTTTCGTGGGGCAGATCGATCAGCCCCAGCATTTC,CASSFVGQIDQPQHF,TRBV12-3/TRBV12-4,TRBJ1-5,-,-
TGTGCCAGCAGCTTATGGGAGGAGGACTGCGAGCAGTACTTC,CASSLWEEDCEQYF,TRBV7-8,TRBJ2-7,many,-
TGTGCCAGCAGTGAAGAGGGGTGGGACTATGGCTACACCTTC,CASSEEGWDYGYTF,TRBV28,TRBJ1-2,few,-
TGTGCCAGCAGCTTGGAGTCCCGGGCAGGGGGCTCCTACAATGAGCAGTATTTT,CASSLESRAGGSYNEQYF,TRBV5-6,TRBJ2-3,once,TRBD1
TGTGCCAGCAGCCGCCGGGACAGGGACACCGGGGAGCTGTTTTTT,CASSRRDRDTGELFF,TRBV6-2/TRBV6-3,TRBJ2-2,many,TRBD1
TGTGCCAGCAGTGACGTCAGCTCCTACGAGCAGTACTTC,CASSDVSSYEQYF,TRBV6-1,TRBJ2-7,many,-
TGCGCCAGCAACCTGCGGAGTGACTCCAAGAGGAGGGCGGGGACCCAGTACTTC,CASNLRSDSKRRAGTQYF,TRBV10-2,TRBJ2-5,many,-
TGTGCCAGCAGCTACGACAGGGTGGAGACCCAGTACTTC,CASSYDRVETQYF,TRBV12-3/TRBV12-4,TRBJ2-5,many,TRBD1
TGTGCCACCAGCTCCGCCAGGACGCCCTACGAGCAGTACTTC,CATSSARTPYEQYF,TRBV24-1,TRBJ2-7,many,-
TGTGCCAGTAGACGGGATGGCTACACCTTC,CASRRDGYTF,TRBV6-6,TRBJ1-2,-,-
TGTGCCAGTAGTACGACAGGAGACATGAACACTGAAGCTTTCTTT,CASSTTGDMNTEAFF,TRBV19,TRBJ1-1,once,-
TGTGCCAGCAGCGCCAACAGGAATCAGGGAGGATGGTCCGGGGAGCTGTTTTTT,CASSANRNQGGWSGELFF,TRBV9,TRBJ2-2,once,-
TGCAGCGTTAGACAGAACGCCTACGAGCAGTACTTC,CSVRQNAYEQYF,TRBV29-1,TRBJ2-7,many,-
TGTGCCAGCAAGGGGGGGGTCTATGGCTACACCTTC,CASKGGVYGYTF,TRBV2,TRBJ1-2,-,-
TGCAGCGTTGAGGTTCCCCCCGGGACAGGGGGCAACACCATATATTTT,CSVEVPPGTGGNTIYF,TRBV29-1,TRBJ1-3,many,TRBD1
TGCAGCGGGGGACAGGGGGTTAACTATGGCTACACCTTC,CSGGQGVNYGYTF,TRBV29-1,TRBJ1-2,-,TRBD1
TGCAGTGCTGAGGGCGGATCCTACGAGCAGTACTTC,CSAEGGSYEQYF,TRBV20-1,TRBJ2-7,many,-
-,CASRGQGGSPLHFGNTIYF,TRBV2,TRBJ1-3,-,-
TGTGCCAGCAGCTTAGCGGCGTCTAGCGGTGGGGGGGCAACAGATACGCAGTATTTT,CASSLAASSGGGATDTQYF,TRBV7-9,TRBJ2-3,-,-
TGTGCCAGCGACGCGGGACTGCTGACCTACGAGCAGTACTTC,CASDAGLLTYEQYF,TRBV7-8,TRBJ2-7,-,-
TGCAGCGTTGAGGATCCGGGACAGGGTTCCCATGAGCAGTTCTTC,CSVEDPGQGSHEQFF,TRBV29-1,TRBJ2-1,many,TRBD1
TGTGCCAGCACAGGGGAAAGTTCACCCCTCCACTTT,CASTGESSPLHF,TRBV25-1,TRBJ1-6,-,-
TGTGCCAGTAGTCTTGGGACAGACTCCTACAATGAGCAGTTCTTC,CASSLGTDSYNEQFF,TRBV19,TRBJ2-1,many,TRBD1
TGTGCCAGCAGCCGCACAGGGCGCCTTGGAAACACCATATATTTT,CASSRTGRLGNTIYF,TRBV14,TRBJ1-3,many,-